The 8 T cell receptor beta chains below all came from one sample that was sequenced in a study of graft-versus-host responses after intestinal transplantation. The antigens of these receptors remain unknown. Produced via immunoSEQ multiplex PCR; TCRdb's table is partial and in-frame only. Here the sample spans about 50,000 clones, 80% to 95% being singletons. Source: unstimulated CD4+ T cells sorted from spleen or lymph node cells, taken before transplant. These receptors came from a human donor who was the organ donor for an intestinal transplant.

The rearrangement links TRBV25-1 to TRBJ1-1; 10 nucleotides agree with TRBD1. CDR1 is MGHDK and CDR2 is SYGVNS in the germline V gene. V shed 4 bases, J shed 4 bases, and the junction held 9 bases outside the gene matches. This CDR3 has 16 amino acids. CDR3 DNA: TGTGCCAGCAGTGGGAGCATAGGACAGGGGGGCACTGAAGCTTTCTTT. Amino acids: CASSGSIGQGGTEAFF.

This chain connects TRBV5-1 to TRBJ2-6; 9 bases match TRBD2. The J segment lost 2 bases and the V segment lost 4 bases, leaving 7 bases of the junction unmatched. This CDR3 spans 17 amino acids. Germline CDR1 is SGHRS and CDR2 is YFSETQ. The CDR3 reads CASSPFAGGAGANVLTF. The CDR3 DNA is TGCGCCAGCAGCCCCTTCGCGGGAGGGGCTGGGGCCAACGTCCTGACTTTC.

About this clone itself: Mismatch with germline at one junction end may stem from a read error. The same CDR3 also results from other DNA sequences found in this sample. The J gene is TRBJ2-2, the V gene TRBV28, with D hard to call. The CDR3 is 14 amino acids. In germline, CDR1 is MDHEN, CDR2 SYDVKM. CDR3 region: CASSLGTNTGELFF. CDR3 DNA sequence: TGCGCCAGCAGTTTAGGGACGAACACCGGGGAGCTGTTTTTT.

The V and J genes are TRBV25-1 and TRBJ2-7; 8 nucleotides line up with TRBD2. Germline CDR1 and CDR2: MGHDK and SYGVNS. Trimming took 4 bases from V and 2 from J; bases not matched to a gene: 4. CDR3 length: 14 amino acids. The CDR3 nucleotides are TGTGCCAGCAGTGTTGACGGGAGGGCCTACGAGCAGTACTTC. Its protein product is CASSVDGRAYEQYF.

The rearrangement uses TRBV30 and TRBJ1-4; D is undetermined. CDR3 size: 14 residues. Germline values: CDR1 GTSNPN, CDR2 SVGIG (reference sequence). V lost 1 base to trimming and J lost 5 bases, with 11 bases between them. CDR3 sequence (DNA): TGTGCCTGGAGTGCCAACCTCCGAAATGAAAAACTGTTTTTT. Encoded protein: CAWSANLRNEKLFF. Variable domain in full (rest from reference TRBV30 and TRBJ1-4): SQTIHQWPATLVQPVGSPLSLECTVEGTSNPNLYWYRQAAGRGLQLLFYSVGIGQISSEVPQNLSASRPQDRQFILSSKKLLLSDSGFYLCAWSANLRNEKLFFGSGTQLSVL.

CDR3 amino acids: CASSYADPSGNTIYF. The DNA of the CDR3 is TGTGCCAGCAGTTACGCCGATCCCTCTGGAAACACCATATATTTT. J is TRBJ1-3 and V is TRBV6-5; D is ambiguous. The germline V gene has CDR1 MNHEY and CDR2 SVGAGI. CDR3 length: 15 residues. Deletions cut 2 bases from V and 0 bases from J, with 8 bases between.

This chain joins TRBV28 and TRBJ1-3; D uncertain. CDR3 length: 14 amino acids. With 7 bases removed from V and 0 bases from J, the gap between germline ends came to 10 bases. CDR1 MDHEN and CDR2 SYDVKM come from the germline V gene. CDR3 in DNA: TGTGCCAGCACTAACCCCTCCTCTGGAAACACCATATATTTT. Encoded protein: CASTNPSSGNTIYF.

This chain links TRBV6-5 with TRBJ1-2, with a weak D call TRBD1 (6 bases). Germline CDR1 MNHEY, CDR2 SVGAGI. The CDR3 covers 14 residues. V was pared by 4 bases and J by 4 bases, with 13 bases between. DNA for the CDR3: TGTGCCAGCAGTTCGACAGGAACGGGCTATGGCTACACCTTC. Protein: CASSSTGTGYGYTF.